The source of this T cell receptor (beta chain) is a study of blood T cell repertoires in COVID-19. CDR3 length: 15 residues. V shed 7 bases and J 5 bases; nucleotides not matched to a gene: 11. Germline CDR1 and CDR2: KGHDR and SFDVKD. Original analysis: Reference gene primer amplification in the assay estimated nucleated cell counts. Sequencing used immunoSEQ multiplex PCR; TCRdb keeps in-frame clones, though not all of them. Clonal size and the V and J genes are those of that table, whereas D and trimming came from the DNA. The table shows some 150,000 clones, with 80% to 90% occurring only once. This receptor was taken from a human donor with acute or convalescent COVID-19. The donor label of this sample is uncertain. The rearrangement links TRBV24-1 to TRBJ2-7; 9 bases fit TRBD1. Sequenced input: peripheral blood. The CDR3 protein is CATSAADRGDNEQYF. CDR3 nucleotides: TGTGCCACCAGCGCCGCCGACAGGGGGGACAACGAGCAGTACTTC.